This T cell receptor (beta chain) was found in a study of control samples from healthy donors and cancer patients. The method was immunoSEQ multiplex PCR; TCRdb's version includes in-frame clones alone and lacks a portion of them. The sample has 170,000 or so clones, under 95% seen once. This clone has just one count. Germline V gene data show CDR1 as MDHEN and CDR2 as SYDVKM. The CDR3 contains 15 residues. Germline trimming cut 4 bases from V and 8 bases from J; bases unmatched to any gene: 11. The chain uses TRBV28 and TRBJ1-2; TRBD1 aligns across 9 bases. Sequencing was carried out using blood. This TCR was recovered from a young woman in good health. For the CDR3, the DNA is TGTGCCAGCAGTTCGATACTACAGGGGGCGGGCGGCTACACCTTC. Amino acid sequence: CASSSILQGAGGYTF.